This T cell receptor beta chain was recovered during a study of human T cells and chemical hapten exposure. This clonotype was observed many times. CDR3 length equals 15 residues. The germline CDR1 and CDR2 sequences are SGHDT and YYEEEE. J gave up 10 bases and V 4 bases, and 9 bases lay outside the gene matches. TCRdb used MiXCR to reprocess the RACE reads, holding one entry per CDR3 protein. This sample has some 300,000 distinct CDR3 sequences, with 5.5% found just once. Time point described: pre-sensitization, week 0. Stated treatment: therapeutic diphenylcyclopropenone sensitization with weekly scalp DPC.

Sequenced material: whole blood, taken in connection with sensitization to the hapten diphenylcyclopropenone (DPC). This sequence was found in a woman aged 18 to 35 with alopecia areata. Some clones in this sample may be carry-over from other donors' samples. The chain uses TRBV5-6 and TRBJ1-6; 9 nucleotides agree with TRBD1. This chain's CDR3 is CASSTLDRGGSPLHF. DNA of the CDR3: TGTGCCAGCAGCACCCTGGACAGGGGTGGATCACCCCTCCACTTT.